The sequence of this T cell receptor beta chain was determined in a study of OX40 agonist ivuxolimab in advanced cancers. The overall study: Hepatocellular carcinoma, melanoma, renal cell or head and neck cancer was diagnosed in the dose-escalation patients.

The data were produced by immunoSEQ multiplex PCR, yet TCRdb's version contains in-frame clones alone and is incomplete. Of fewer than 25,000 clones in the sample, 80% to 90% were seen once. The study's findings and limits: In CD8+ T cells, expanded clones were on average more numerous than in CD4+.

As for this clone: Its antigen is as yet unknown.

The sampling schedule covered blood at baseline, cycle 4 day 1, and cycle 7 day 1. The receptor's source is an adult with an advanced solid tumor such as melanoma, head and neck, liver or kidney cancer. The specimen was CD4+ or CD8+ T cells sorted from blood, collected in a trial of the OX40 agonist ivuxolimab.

The DNA for the CDR3 is TGTGCCAGCAGCTTAGCGTCTGGAGGCAATCAGCCCCAGCATTTT. Protein sequence: CASSLASGGNQPQHF. The genes are TRBV7-6 and TRBJ1-5; D not certain. V gave up 0 bases and J gave up 2 bases, with 8 bases separating them. Germline V gene lookup returns CDR1 SGHVS and CDR2 FNYEAQ. The CDR3 consists of 15 residues.